This entry is about one T cell receptor (beta chain). What it binds is unknown. The CDR3 is made up of 13 amino acids. V was cut by 10 bases and J by 2 bases, with 15 bases left in between. Germline CDR1 LNHDA, CDR2 SQIVND (reference sequence). Blood was collected once per donor into heparin, averaging about 110 mL. Expressed TCRB transcripts were sequenced because the entire RNA isolate underwent reverse transcription. Produced via immunoSEQ multiplex PCR; TCRdb's table is partial and in-frame only. The table lists approximately 170,000 clones, about 7.9% of them singletons. These data are taken from a study of beta chain features in type 1 diabetes. Study overall: Cells sorted and examined across all samples totaled more than 90,000,000.

The study, taken as a whole, reports: PCR might pick shorter templates more often, in the same way for patients and controls. Fewer junction insertions and more nucleotide deletions appeared in type 1 diabetes patients. TCRB CDR3s were moderately but significantly shorter in Type 1 diabetes patients in all four CD4+ subsets.

The chain joins TRBV19 to TRBJ2-7; D unresolved. The specimen was central memory CD4+ T cells from blood. This clonotype was obtained from a man aged 18 to 35 with type 1 diabetes. Here the CDR3 DNA reads TGTGCCAAGCCCTCGGCGGAAACCTACGAGCAGTACTTC. The encoded protein is CAKPSAETYEQYF.